A selection of T cell receptor beta chains follows, all from one sample in a study of cytomegalovirus exposure and HLA in healthy donors. Only in-frame clones appear in the TCRdb table, and some are missing; sequencing was by immunoSEQ multiplex PCR. The repertoire holds 130,000 or so clones, with roughly 80% as singletons. Sequencing input: PBMCs. The receptors stem from a woman in her sixties in good health and CMV-seronegative. Both conserved end residues are part of each CDR3. The D gene is left open where the match is weak. The size of a clone is reported for some rows only, either as once, few or many, or as a class for expanded clones.

size: NA; D: NA; J: TRBJ1-1; V: TRBV30; DNA: TGTGGGTCAGGGATTATCACTGAAGCTTTCTTT; CDR3: CGSGIITEAFF
size: few; D: NA; J: TRBJ2-1; V: TRBV29-1; DNA: TGCAGCGCTGAGGTGAACCGGGGAGACGATGAGCAGTTCTTC; CDR3: CSAEVNRGDDEQFF
size: NA; D: TRBD1; J: TRBJ2-1; V: TRBV6-5; DNA: TGTGCCAGCAGACCCGGACGGGAAGGGGGCGATGAGCAGTTCTTC; CDR3: CASRPGREGGDEQFF
size: NA; D: NA; J: TRBJ2-7; V: TRBV11-2; DNA: TGTGCCAGCAGCAGTTACAGGTTCGACGAGCAGTACTTC; CDR3: CASSSYRFDEQYF
size: NA; D: TRBD1; J: TRBJ2-7; V: TRBV5-1; DNA: TGCGCCAGCAGCTTCGACAGGGGGCGAGAGCAGTACTTC; CDR3: CASSFDRGREQYF
size: NA; D: TRBD1; J: TRBJ2-1; V: TRBV7-9; DNA: TGTGCCAGCAGCCCGCAAACTCGACAGGGGTTCTACAATGAGCAGTTCTTC; CDR3: CASSPQTRQGFYNEQFF
size: NA; D: NA; J: TRBJ2-2; V: TRBV12-5; DNA: TGTGCTAGTGGCCGCAGTAACACCGGGGAGCTGTTTTTT; CDR3: CASGRSNTGELFF
size: NA; D: NA; J: TRBJ2-5; V: TRBV5-1; DNA: TGCGCCAGCAGCTTGGCCGGGACACCCGTGGTGGAGACCCAGTACTTC; CDR3: CASSLAGTPVVETQYF
size: once; D: NA; J: TRBJ2-7; V: TRBV6-5; DNA: TGTGCCAGCAGTTACTCAGGGGGACAAACTTACGAGCAGTACTTC; CDR3: CASSYSGGQTYEQYF
size: NA; D: TRBD1; J: TRBJ1-2; V: TRBV6-5; DNA: TGTGCCAGCAGTTACAGTGGGGCAGGGGGTGGCTATGGCTACACCTTC; CDR3: CASSYSGAGGGYGYTF
size: NA; D: NA; J: TRBJ1-3; V: TRBV4-2; DNA: TGTGCCAGCAGCCAAGATTTTACAGCCACTTACTCTGGAAACACCATATATTTT; CDR3: CASSQDFTATYSGNTIYF
size: NA; D: NA; J: TRBJ2-3; V: TRBV19; DNA: TGTGCCAGTACCCCTAGGCAGGGAAGCACAGATACGCAGTATTTT; CDR3: CASTPRQGSTDTQYF
size: NA; D: TRBD1; J: TRBJ1-1; V: TRBV2; DNA: TGTGCCAGCAGCTACAGGGGGGGCACTGAAGCTTTCTTT; CDR3: CASSYRGGTEAFF
size: NA; D: NA; J: TRBJ2-7; V: TRBV2; DNA: TGTGCCAGCAGTCCAAATGTCCCGAGCTCCTACGAGCAGTACTTC; CDR3: CASSPNVPSSYEQYF
size: NA; D: TRBD2; J: TRBJ2-7; V: TRBV9; DNA: TGTGCCAGCAGCGTAGGTCGGGGTAGCGGGAACTACGAGCAGTACTTC; CDR3: CASSVGRGSGNYEQYF
size: NA; D: TRBD2; J: TRBJ2-7; V: TRBV30; DNA: TGTGCCTGGCAAAAACTAGCGGGGGCTCGCGAGCAGTACTTC; CDR3: CAWQKLAGAREQYF
size: NA; D: NA; J: TRBJ2-3; V: TRBV5-4; DNA: TGTGCCAGCAGCTTGGGACAGTTTGCAGATACGCAGTATTTT; CDR3: CASSLGQFADTQYF
size: NA; D: NA; J: TRBJ2-5; V: TRBV5-1; DNA: TGCGCCAGCAGCTTGGCGGGAGTCGGGGAGACCCAGTACTTC; CDR3: CASSLAGVGETQYF